What follows are 4 T cell receptor beta chains derived from one specimen sequenced in a study of prognosis after radiotherapy for stage I lung cancer. Two-round multiplex PCR, the amplification method, yielded TCR beta CDR3 from genomic DNA. First-round PCR, the initial amplification, used primers specific to each TRBV and TRBJ gene. TCRdb processed the multiplex PCR reads anew with MiXCR; each CDR3 protein has one entry. The sample comprises about 15,000 distinct CDR3 sequences, 17% of which are singletons, and 35% to 45% rests with the top ten. This material consisted of PBMCs, taken before or after stereotactic body radiation therapy (not recorded which). Receptors originate from a donor over 45 with non-small cell lung cancer.

This clonotype was observed many times. This rearrangement joins TRBV4-1 to TRBJ2-7; D is perhaps TRBD1 (6 bases). Trimming left V 3 bases short and J 3 bases short, with 18 bases between. The CDR3 totals 16 residues. Germline CDR1 reads MGHRA; CDR2 reads YSYEKL. DNA for the CDR3: TGCGCCAGCAGCCACCAGACAGGTGGGGGTAGCTACGAGCAGTACTTC. Residues: CASSHQTGGGSYEQYF.

This clonotype occurred many times. The chain uses TRBV6-1 and TRBJ2-5, with 8 bases matching TRBD2. In germline, CDR1 is MNHNS, CDR2 SASEGT. The CDR3 is 15 residues long. V dropped 5 bases and J dropped 7; count of bases not matched to a gene: 12. The CDR3 bases are TGTGCCAGCAGTCCAGCGGGGGTTACTCGGGGGACCCAGTACTTC. This sequence encodes CASSPAGVTRGTQYF.

This clonotype is labeled as medium-sized (0.01 to 0.1%). The V gene is TRBV7-9, the J gene TRBJ2-1, with TRBD2 matching over 8 bases. In germline, CDR1 is SEHNR, CDR2 FQNEAQ (reference sequence). The CDR3 is 18 residues long. Trimming removed 4 bases from V and 1 base from J; junction bases left unmatched: 12. The CDR3 DNA is TGTGCCAGCAGCTCCCGGGTAAAGCGGGAGATTTCCTACAATGAGCAGTTCTTC. The encoded protein is CASSSRVKREISYNEQFF.

There are many counts of this clonotype. The gene calls are TRBV19 and TRBJ2-7; tentatively, D is TRBD1 (6 bases). The germline CDR1 and CDR2 sequences are LNHDA and SQIVND (reference sequence). This CDR3 is built from 17 residues. V shed 6 bases and J shed 2 bases, with 23 bases lying between them. CDR3 in amino acids: CASSFQGSSGQPYEQYF. DNA for the CDR3: TGTGCCAGTAGCTTTCAAGGCTCTTCGGGACAACCCTACGAGCAGTACTTC.